This T cell receptor (beta chain) was captured by sequencing in a study of shared T cell receptors in the human thymus. Germline CDR1 LNHDA, CDR2 SQIVND (reference sequence). Trimming removed 6 bases at V and 8 bases at J, with 17 bases between. The CDR3 has 14 residues. This table comes from immunoSEQ multiplex PCR, and its TCRdb copy is limited to in-frame clones, with some not included. The table includes some 760,000 clones, over 75% detected once. These data also formed part of another study, on human thymus T cells. That paper adds: Thymic and blood repertoires seemed to show skewed V and J gene use.

The sample consisted of thymocytes. This receptor was taken from a girl under three years old with a congenital heart defect. The V gene is TRBV19, the J gene TRBJ1-5; the D gene is possibly TRBD1 (6 bases). This CDR3 reads CASRLRQEEEPQHF. CDR3 nucleotide sequence: TGTGCCAGTAGACTCAGACAGGAGGAGGAGCCCCAGCATTTT.